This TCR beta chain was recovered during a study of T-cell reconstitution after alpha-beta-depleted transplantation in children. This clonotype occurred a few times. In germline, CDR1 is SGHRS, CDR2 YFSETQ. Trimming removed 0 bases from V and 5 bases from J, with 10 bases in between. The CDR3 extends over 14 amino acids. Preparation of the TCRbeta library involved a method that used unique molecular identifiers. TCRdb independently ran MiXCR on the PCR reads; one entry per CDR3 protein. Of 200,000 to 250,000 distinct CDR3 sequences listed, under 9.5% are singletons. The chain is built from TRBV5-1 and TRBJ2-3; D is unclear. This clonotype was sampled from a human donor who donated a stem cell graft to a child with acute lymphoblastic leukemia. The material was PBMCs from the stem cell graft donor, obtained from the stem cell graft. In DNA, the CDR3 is TGCGCCAGCAGCTTGGAGAAGGTCGAAGATACGCAGTATTTT. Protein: CASSLEKVEDTQYF.